One sample yielded the 12 T cell receptor beta chains listed below, sequenced in a study of OX40 agonist ivuxolimab in advanced cancers. TCRdb's copy holds only in-frame clones and misses some; the assay was immunoSEQ multiplex PCR. The table has around 70,000 clones, approximately 86% seen once. The sample in question was CD4+ or CD8+ T cells sorted from blood, obtained in a trial of the OX40 agonist ivuxolimab. These receptors were taken from an adult with an advanced solid tumor such as melanoma, head and neck, liver or kidney cancer.

J is TRBJ2-1 and V is TRBV7-2; D possibly corresponds to TRBD2 (6 bases). CDR1 is SGHTA and CDR2 is FQGNSA in the germline V gene. V was trimmed by 3 bases and J by 5 bases, leaving 14 bases between them. The CDR3 has 15 residues. In DNA form, the CDR3 reads TGTGCCAGCAGCTTCCTACGGGAGAGAGACAATGAGCAGTTCTTC. Its translation: CASSFLRERDNEQFF.

The chain joins TRBV7-6 to TRBJ2-7, with D possibly being TRBD2 (5 bases). Germline V gene data show CDR1 as SGHVS and CDR2 as FNYEAQ. The CDR3 consists of 13 residues. In DNA form, the CDR3 reads TGTACCAGCAGCTCGAACGAGGGCTACGAGCAGTACGTC. It specifies CTSSSNEGYEQYV.

The CDR3 DNA reads TGTGCCAGCTCACCTATATCGGGTGACAATCAGCCCCAGCATTTT. Translation: CASSPISGDNQPQHF. The chain has TRBV18 and TRBJ1-5; D gene ambiguous. CDR3 length: 15 amino acids. V was pared by 3 bases and J by 3 bases, with 12 bases between. CDR1 and CDR2 (germline): KGHSH, LQKENI.

The genes are TRBV6-1 and TRBJ1-2; 10 bases fit TRBD1. The germline gives CDR1 MNHNS, CDR2 SASEGT. The CDR3 sequence is 13 residues long. Losses at the gene ends were 6 bases for V and 8 bases for J; bases not matched to a gene: 6. The chain's CDR3 is CASRSTGGYGYTF. The CDR3 bases are TGTGCCAGCAGATCGACAGGGGGCTACGGCTACACCTTC.

The rearrangement links TRBV28 to TRBJ1-6, with 7 bases fitting TRBD1. Germline V gives CDR1 MDHEN, CDR2 SYDVKM. The CDR3 runs to 15 residues. V shed 2 bases, J shed 10 bases, and the junction held 8 bases outside the gene matches. CDR3 sequence reads: CASSLGNRGYSPLHF. In DNA, the CDR3 is TGTGCCAGCAGTTTAGGGAACAGGGGTTACTCACCCCTCCACTTT.

J is TRBJ2-4 and V is TRBV25-1, with D possibly being TRBD2 (6 bases). CDR1 and CDR2 from the germline V gene are MGHDK and SYGVNS. This CDR3 contains 17 residues. V lost 8 bases and J 3 bases, leaving 23 bases between the germline ends. CDR3: CASARGKGARGKNIQYF. The DNA for the CDR3 is TGTGCCAGCGCGAGAGGGAAAGGGGCGCGGGGCAAAAACATTCAGTACTTC. The variable domain in full, completed from reference TRBV25-1 and TRBJ2-4, reads EADIYQTPRYLVIGTGKKITLECSQTMGHDKMYWYQQDPGMELHLIHYSYGVNSTEKGDLSSESTVSRIRTEHFPLTLESARPSHTSQYLCASARGKGARGKNIQYFGAGTRLSVL.

The CDR3 spells CASSGEGSNQPQHF. The DNA for the CDR3 is TGTGCCAGCAGTGGGGAGGGTAGCAATCAGCCCCAGCATTTT. This chain links TRBV2 with TRBJ1-5; D is undetermined. Germline V gene data show CDR1 as SNHLY and CDR2 as FYNNEI. The CDR3 consists of 14 residues. V was shortened by 4 bases and J by 0 bases, with 7 bases between the two germline ends. Full variable domain (rest looked up from reference TRBV2 and TRBJ1-5): EPEVTQTPSHQVTQMGQEVILRCVPISNHLYFYWYRQILGQKVEFLVSFYNNEISEKSEIFDDQFSVERPDGSNFTLKIRSTKLEDSAMYFCASSGEGSNQPQHFGDGTRLSIL.

V is TRBV9 and J is TRBJ2-5; D is ambiguous. This CDR3 spans 15 amino acids. CDR1 and CDR2 from the germline V gene are SGDLS and YYNGEE. The V end was cut by 0 bases, the J end by 2 bases, with 11 bases between. This CDR3 is CASSVGSGIQETQYF. The CDR3 DNA reads TGTGCCAGCAGCGTAGGATCCGGTATTCAAGAGACCCAGTACTTC.

CDR3 bases: TGTGCCAGCAGCCCTAGGCCCCACGAGACCCAGTACTTC. Its translation: CASSPRPHETQYF. J is TRBJ2-5 and V is TRBV13; unclear D gene. CDR1 is PRHDT, CDR2 FYEKMQ, per germline (reference sequence). The CDR3 contains 13 residues. Trimming stripped 5 bases from V and 5 bases from J, with 12 bases between.

This clone was seen more than once but under ten times. V usage is TRBV5-4 and J usage is TRBJ1-1; D perhaps matches TRBD1 (5 bases). This CDR3 region has 14 residues. The germline V gene has CDR1 SGHNT and CDR2 YYREEE (reference sequence). Trimming left V 1 base short and J 4 bases short, with 11 bases between. The CDR3, as DNA: TGTGCCAGCAGCTTGTGGGGGGAGGGCACTGAAGCTTTCTTT. This translates into CASSLWGEGTEAFF.

This chain joins TRBV21-1 and TRBJ2-3; the table's D call, TRBD1, was not checked against the DNA. TRBV21-1 is classified as a pseudogene. The length of the CDR3 is 12 residues. The CDR3 is CASSNRTDTQYF. The CDR3 DNA reads TGTGCCAGCAGCAACAGAACAGATACGCAGTATTTT.

The rearrangement links TRBV11-2 to TRBJ2-1; D remains ambiguous. The V and J ends lost 2 bases and 5 bases respectively, with 7 bases between them. Germline lookup yields CDR1 SGHAT and CDR2 FQNNGV. This CDR3 comprises 13 residues. The CDR3 DNA reads TGTGCCAGCAGCTTATTGACCAACAATGAGCAGTTCTTC. Residues: CASSLLTNNEQFF.